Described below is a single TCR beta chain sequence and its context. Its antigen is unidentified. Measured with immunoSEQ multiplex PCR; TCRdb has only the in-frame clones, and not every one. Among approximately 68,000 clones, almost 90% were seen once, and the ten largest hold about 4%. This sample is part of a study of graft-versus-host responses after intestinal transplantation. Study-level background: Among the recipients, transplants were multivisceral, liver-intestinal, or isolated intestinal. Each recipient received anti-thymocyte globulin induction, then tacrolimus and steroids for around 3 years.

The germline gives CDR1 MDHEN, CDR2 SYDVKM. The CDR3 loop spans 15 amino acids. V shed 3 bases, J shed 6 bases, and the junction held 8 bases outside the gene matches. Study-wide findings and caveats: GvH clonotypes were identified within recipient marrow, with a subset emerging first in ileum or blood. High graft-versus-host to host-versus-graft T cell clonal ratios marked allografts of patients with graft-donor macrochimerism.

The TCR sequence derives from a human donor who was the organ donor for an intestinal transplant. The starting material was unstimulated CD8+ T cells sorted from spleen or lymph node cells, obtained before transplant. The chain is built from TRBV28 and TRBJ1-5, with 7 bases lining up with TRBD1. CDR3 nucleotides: TGTGCCAGCAGTTTCTACACAGGGGTTTCTCAGCCCCAGCATTTT. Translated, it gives CASSFYTGVSQPQHF. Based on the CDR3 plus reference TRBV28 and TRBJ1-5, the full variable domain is DVKVTQSSRYLVKRTGEKVFLECVQDMDHENMFWYRQDPGLGLRLIYFSYDVKMKEKGDIPEGYSVSREKKERFSLILESASTNQTSMYLCASSFYTGVSQPQHFGDGTRLSIL.